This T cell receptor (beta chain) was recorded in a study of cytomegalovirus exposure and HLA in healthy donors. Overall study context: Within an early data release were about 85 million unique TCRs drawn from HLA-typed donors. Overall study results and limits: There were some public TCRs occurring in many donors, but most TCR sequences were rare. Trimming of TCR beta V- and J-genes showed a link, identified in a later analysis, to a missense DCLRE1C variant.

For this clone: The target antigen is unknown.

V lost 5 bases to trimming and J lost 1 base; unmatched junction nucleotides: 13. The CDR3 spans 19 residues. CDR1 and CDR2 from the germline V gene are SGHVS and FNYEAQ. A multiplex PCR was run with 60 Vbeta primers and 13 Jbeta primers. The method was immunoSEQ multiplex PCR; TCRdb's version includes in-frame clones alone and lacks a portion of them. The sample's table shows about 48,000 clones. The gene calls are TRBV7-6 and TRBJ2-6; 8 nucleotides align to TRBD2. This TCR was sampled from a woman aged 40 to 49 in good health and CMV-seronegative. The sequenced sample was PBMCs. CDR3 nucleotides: TGTGCCAGCAGCCTAGGGACTAGTTCCGCCTTTTCTGGGGCCAACGTCCTGACTTTC. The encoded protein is CASSLGTSSAFSGANVLTF. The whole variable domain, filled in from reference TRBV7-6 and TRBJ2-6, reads GAGVSQSPRYKVTKRGQDVALRCDPISGHVSLYWYRQALGQGPEFLTYFNYEAQQDKSGLPNDRFSAERPEGSISTLTIQRTEQRDSAMYRCASSLGTSSAFSGANVLTFGAGSRLTVL.